These 30 T cell receptor beta chains share one sample of origin, sequenced in a study of T-cell reconstitution after alpha-beta-depleted transplantation in children. Preparation of the TCRbeta library was carried out with unique molecular identifiers. TCRdb used MiXCR to reprocess the PCR reads, holding one entry per CDR3 protein. Among about 4,500 distinct CDR3 sequences listed, 25% were seen once. The sample here was PBMCs, mostly from graft donor cells, taken 60 days after TCRalphabeta/CD19-depleted stem cell transplant. The receptors were gathered from a boy younger than two who had a stem cell transplant for SCID, so the T cells may come from the graft donor.

Ten or more counts support this clonotype. The genes are TRBV28 and TRBJ2-5; 11 bases agree with TRBD2. Looked up from germline, CDR1 is MDHEN and CDR2 is SYDVKM. V lost 6 bases and J lost 5; bases outside the gene matches: 8. The CDR3 totals 15 residues. Written as DNA, the CDR3 is TGTGCCAGCAGCCTTAGCGGGGGGGCCGGCGAGACCCAGTACTTC. It is translated as CASSLSGGAGETQYF.

This clonotype was observed many times. The chain recombines TRBV7-9 with TRBJ2-1; TRBD1 aligns across 9 bases. The J segment lost 1 base and the V segment lost 5 bases, leaving 6 bases of the junction unmatched. Per germline, CDR1 SEHNR and CDR2 FQNEAQ (reference sequence). The CDR3 extends over 16 amino acids. CDR3 bases: TGTGCCAGCAGCGAGCCGACAGGGGGGTCCTACAATGAGCAGTTCTTC. Its translation: CASSEPTGGSYNEQFF.

This clonotype was counted many times. V and J are TRBV10-3 and TRBJ1-6, with D unclear. CDR1 and CDR2 (germline): ENHRY, SYGVKD. The CDR3 extends over 14 amino acids. Trimming shortened V by 0 bases and J by 7 bases, and 7 bases separated the two germline ends. The CDR3 spells CAISESGVNSPLHF. The CDR3 DNA reads TGTGCCATCAGTGAGTCCGGCGTCAATTCACCCCTCCACTTT.

This clonotype is medium-sized within its sample. This sequence joins TRBV6-5 and TRBJ1-5; a possible D gene is TRBD1 (5 bases). Germline V gives CDR1 MNHEY, CDR2 SVGAGI. The V end lost 6 bases, the J end lost 2 bases, and 11 bases lay between the germline ends. There are 14 residues in the CDR3. CDR3 amino acids: CASRLGGGNQPQHF. The CDR3 DNA reads TGTGCCAGCAGGCTTGGGGGTGGCAATCAGCCCCAGCATTTT.

This clonotype is categorized as medium-sized. The V gene is TRBV7-9, the J gene TRBJ1-1; 8 nucleotides agree with TRBD1. V lost 5 bases, J lost 4 bases, and 6 bases stayed unmatched. The CDR3 is made up of 14 amino acids. In germline, CDR1 is SEHNR, CDR2 FQNEAQ (reference sequence). This CDR3 reads CASSERDRLTEAFF. The CDR3 DNA reads TGTGCCAGCAGCGAGAGGGACAGGCTCACTGAAGCTTTCTTT. Together with reference TRBV7-9 and TRBJ1-1, the CDR3 gives the full variable domain: DTGVSQNPRHKITKRGQNVTFRCDPISEHNRLYWYRQTLGQGPEFLTYFQNEAQLEKSRLLSDRFSAERPKGSFSTLEIQRTEQGDSAMYLCASSERDRLTEAFFGQGTRLTVV.

This clonotype is judged large. This chain uses TRBV5-1 with TRBJ2-6; no clear D. V lost 3 bases, J lost 2 bases, and 3 bases lay in between. This CDR3 comprises 13 residues. CDR1 SGHRS and CDR2 YFSETQ come from the germline V gene. DNA of the CDR3: TGCGCCAGCAGCTCCCCTGGGGCCAACGTCCTGACTTTC. This codes for CASSSPGANVLTF.

This clonotype is judged medium-sized (0.01 to 0.1%). The chain is built from TRBV11-2 and TRBJ2-3; unclear D gene. The CDR3 has 15 residues. Looked up from germline, CDR1 is SGHAT and CDR2 is FQNNGV. Trimming shortened V by 1 base and J by 5 bases, and 13 bases separated the two germline ends. The CDR3 bases are TGTGCCAGCAGCTTAGGTGGGTGGGCCGAAGATACGCAGTATTTT. The encoded protein is CASSLGGWAEDTQYF.

The gene calls are TRBV11-1 and TRBJ2-1; the match to TRBD2 covers 9 bases. The germline V gene has CDR1 SGHAT and CDR2 FQDESV (reference sequence). This CDR3 has 18 amino acids. V shed 5 bases and J 7 bases; nucleotides not matched to a gene: 18. In DNA, the CDR3 is TGTGCCAGCAGCCCCAACCCTAGGGCGGGAGGGCCGCGGAATGAGCAGTTCTTC. Its protein is CASSPNPRAGGPRNEQFF.

This clonotype has a count of ten or more. The V call is TRBV15, the J call TRBJ2-3, with 15 bases fitting TRBD2. The V and J ends lost 5 bases and 4 bases, in that order; junction bases with no gene match: 4. In germline, CDR1 is LNHNV, CDR2 YYDKDF (reference sequence). The CDR3 length is 16 residues. CDR3 nucleotide sequence: TGTGCCACCAGCTCCCGGACTAGCGGGGGGGCAGATACGCAGTATTTT. It specifies CATSSRTSGGADTQYF.

This clonotype was observed many times. The genes are TRBV6-1 and TRBJ1-2; 8 nucleotides align to TRBD1. After removal of 4 bases from V and 6 bases from J, the junction contained 10 bases not matched to a gene. This CDR3 is built from 15 residues. Germline V lookup: CDR1 MNHNS, CDR2 SASEGT. The CDR3, as DNA: TGTGCCAGCAGTGCCCGGCAGGGGGCAGTGGATGGCTACACCTTC. It translates to CASSARQGAVDGYTF.

The genes are TRBV29-1 and TRBJ2-1, with 10 nucleotides matching TRBD2. The length of the CDR3 is 14 residues. Germline loops: CDR1 SQVTM, CDR2 ANQGSEA. The J segment lost 9 bases and the V segment lost 6 bases, leaving 11 bases of the junction unmatched. CDR3 DNA sequence: TGCAGCGTACAGCGGGAGGGCCTGGACTCTGAGCAGTTCTTC. Translating gives CSVQREGLDSEQFF.

V and J are TRBV5-5 and TRBJ1-4, with TRBD1 as a possible D gene (5 bases). Per the germline V gene, CDR1 is SGHKS and CDR2 is YYEKEE (reference sequence). This CDR3 comprises 17 residues. V shed 0 bases and J shed 8 bases, with 20 bases lying between them. The CDR3: CASSLDRSGGLGEKLFF. The CDR3 DNA sequence: TGTGCCAGCAGCTTGGACAGGTCCGGGGGTTTGGGAGAAAAACTGTTTTTT.

Here the CDR3 DNA reads TGCGCCAGCCGGACTAGCGGGGCCCCTAGCACAGATACGCAGTATTTT. As protein: CASRTSGAPSTDTQYF. The chain recombines TRBV5-1 with TRBJ2-3; 12 positions match TRBD2. The CDR3 consists of 16 residues. J was trimmed by 0 bases and V by 7 bases; bases with no gene match: 6. Germline-derived CDR1 and CDR2 are SGHRS and YFSETQ.

This clonotype was recorded many times. The V call is TRBV9, the J call TRBJ1-1, with D unresolved. The V and J ends lost 3 bases and 0 bases respectively, with 6 bases between them. The CDR3 has 13 amino acids. Germline V gene sequence: CDR1 SGDLS, CDR2 YYNGEE. In DNA form, the CDR3 reads TGTGCCAGCAGCGGGCAAGTGAACACTGAAGCTTTCTTT. This encodes CASSGQVNTEAFF. Filled out from reference TRBV9 and TRBJ1-1, the complete variable domain reads DSGVTQTPKHLITATGQRVTLRCSPRSGDLSVYWYQQSLDQGLQFLIQYYNGEERAKGNILERFSAQQFPDLHSELNLSSLELGDSALYFCASSGQVNTEAFFGQGTRLTVV.

This clonotype was counted at least ten times. The chain combines TRBV7-9 with TRBJ2-5; TRBD2 matches at 7 bases. The CDR3 length is 16 residues. The junction had 9 bases not matched to a gene; V was cut back by 2 bases and J by 3 bases. The germline gives CDR1 SEHNR, CDR2 FQNEAQ (reference sequence). The CDR3 DNA is TGTGCCAGCAGCTTATCGTGGGGGGGGTCGGAAGAGACCCAGTACTTC. It specifies CASSLSWGGSEETQYF. Supplemented by reference TRBV7-9 and TRBJ2-5, the full variable domain reads DTGVSQNPRHKITKRGQNVTFRCDPISEHNRLYWYRQTLGQGPEFLTYFQNEAQLEKSRLLSDRFSAERPKGSFSTLEIQRTEQGDSAMYLCASSLSWGGSEETQYFGPGTRLLVL.

This clonotype is judged medium-sized (0.01 to 0.1%). The chain links TRBV20-1 to TRBJ1-6; TRBD1 might be the D (6 bases). The CDR3 is 16 residues long. Trimming pared 1 base from V and 7 bases from J, leaving 17 bases between. Germline CDR1 and CDR2: DFQATT and SNEGSKA (reference sequence). For the CDR3, the DNA is TGCAGTGCTAGAGGGACAGTTAAGGTTCTCAATTCACCCCTCCACTTT. Protein: CSARGTVKVLNSPLHF.

This clonotype counts as medium-sized. The rearrangement links TRBV4-1 to TRBJ1-6; possibly TRBD1 for D (5 bases). Germline V gives CDR1 MGHRA, CDR2 YSYEKL. This CDR3 comprises 16 residues. Trimming left V 0 bases short and J 11 bases short, with 17 bases between. Here the CDR3 DNA reads TGCGCCAGCAGCCAAGACAAAGGGGACGGAGGACCACCCCTCCACTTT. This encodes CASSQDKGDGGPPLHF.

The CDR3 DNA reads TGTGCCAGCGGCCGGGGCACAGGCGCCCCCCCTCAGTACTTC. The encoded protein is CASGRGTGAPPQYF. J is TRBJ2-4 and V is TRBV2; D may match TRBD1 or TRBD2 (5 bases each). Looked up from germline, CDR1 is SNHLY and CDR2 is FYNNEI. This CDR3 has 14 residues. Trimming shortened V by 8 bases and J by 12 bases, and 23 bases separated the two germline ends.

The CDR3 reads CSVRGSEDTQYF. CDR3 DNA sequence: TGCAGCGTTCGAGGGTCTGAAGATACGCAGTATTTT. The chain carries TRBV29-1 and TRBJ2-3; D possibly corresponds to TRBD2 (5 bases). The V gene's germline CDR1 is SQVTM and CDR2 ANQGSEA. The CDR3 is made up of 12 amino acids. Trimming removed 5 bases from V and 5 bases from J, with 11 bases in between.

This clonotype has ten or more counts. V and J are TRBV24-1 and TRBJ1-5; 12 bases are a match to TRBD1. V shed 4 bases and J 6 bases; nucleotides not matched to a gene: 9. Germline-derived CDR1 and CDR2 are KGHDR and SFDVKD. The CDR3 runs 17 residues. DNA for the CDR3: TGTGCCACCAGTGACCCCCCCGGGACAGGGGGCCCTCAGCCCCAGCATTTT. Its translation: CATSDPPGTGGPQPQHF.

This clonotype has at least ten counts. CDR3 nucleotides: TGTGCCAGTAGTTACACAGGGACGTCCGGGGAACTGTTTTTT. It encodes CASSYTGTSGELFF. The chain links TRBV19 to TRBJ1-4; possible D gene TRBD1, 6 bases. The CDR3 is 14 amino acids. The ends were cut back, 5 bases at V and 12 bases at J, with 19 bases in the middle. Germline lookup yields CDR1 LNHDA and CDR2 SQIVND (reference sequence).

This clonotype was seen repeatedly, ten times or more. The chain links TRBV10-3 to TRBJ1-3; 10 bases match TRBD1. V shed 3 bases, J shed 0 bases, and the junction held 11 bases outside the gene matches. The CDR3 extends over 19 amino acids. The germline gives CDR1 ENHRY, CDR2 SYGVKD. The CDR3 region has the DNA TGTGCCATCAGTGATCGACAGGGGGCCGACTCGCTCTCTGGAAACACCATATATTTT. Protein product: CAISDRQGADSLSGNTIYF.

This clonotype was seen ten or more times. This sequence joins TRBV7-9 and TRBJ1-3, with a tentative D call TRBD1 (5 bases). The germline CDR1 and CDR2 sequences are SEHNR and FQNEAQ (reference sequence). This CDR3 contains 18 residues. V lost 1 base and J lost 2, with 18 bases in between. The CDR3 DNA follows: TGTGCCAGCAGCTTAGAGTGGGGCGGCTCAATCGCTGGAAACACCATATATTTT. This sequence encodes CASSLEWGGSIAGNTIYF.

This clonotype is medium-sized in the sample. The rearrangement joins TRBV6-5 to TRBJ1-4; no clear D gene. Trimming cost V 2 bases and J 0 bases, with 4 bases left between them. Germline V gene sequence: CDR1 MNHEY, CDR2 SVGAGI. CDR3 length: 14 residues. CDR3 region: CASSYGSTNEKLFF. CDR3 sequence (DNA): TGTGCCAGCAGTTACGGTTCAACTAATGAAAAACTGTTTTTT.

This clonotype has at least ten counts. V usage is TRBV6-2 or TRBV6-3 and J usage is TRBJ2-7, with 8 bases matching TRBD1. The CDR3 contains 14 residues. CDR1 is MNHEY and CDR2 is SVGEGT in the germline V gene. Trimming cost V 7 bases and J 4 bases; bases outside gene matches: 9. The CDR3 sequence: CASNHRQGAYEQYF. CDR3 DNA: TGTGCCAGCAACCACCGGCAGGGGGCGTACGAGCAGTACTTC.

This clonotype was counted many times. The J gene is TRBJ1-3, the V gene TRBV3-1, with a weak D call TRBD1 (5 bases). This CDR3 region has 15 residues. The ends were cut back, 1 base at V and 2 bases at J, with 9 bases in the middle. From germline, CDR1 is LGHDT and CDR2 YNNKEL (reference sequence). DNA for the CDR3: TGTGCCAGCAGCCAAGGCGTGGGGCCTGGAAACACCATATATTTT. Amino acid sequence: CASSQGVGPGNTIYF.

This clonotype was recorded at least ten times. V and J are TRBV5-1 and TRBJ1-1; 8 nucleotides agree with TRBD1. The CDR3 length is 12 residues. The junction had 3 bases not matched to a gene; V was cut back by 3 bases and J by 8 bases. Germline CDR1 SGHRS, CDR2 YFSETQ. CDR3 amino acids: CASSYRGTEAFF. CDR3 bases: TGCGCCAGCAGCTACAGGGGGACCGAAGCTTTCTTT.

The V call is TRBV12-3 or TRBV12-4, the J call TRBJ1-3; unclear D gene. V lost 6 bases, J lost 2 bases, and 8 bases lay in between. This CDR3 comprises 13 residues. The CDR3 spells CASSESPGNTIYF. CDR3 coding DNA: TGTGCCAGCAGCGAAAGTCCTGGAAACACCATATATTTT.

This clonotype occurred many times. The J gene is TRBJ2-1, the V gene TRBV7-9; 8 positions match TRBD2. Per germline, CDR1 SEHNR and CDR2 FQNEAQ (reference sequence). The CDR3 spans 15 residues. The V and J ends lost 2 bases and 5 bases, in that order; junction bases with no gene match: 5. This CDR3 reads CASSLFSGADNEQFF. As DNA, the CDR3 is TGTGCCAGCAGCTTATTTAGCGGGGCCGACAATGAGCAGTTCTTC. The whole variable domain, remainder taken from reference TRBV7-9 and TRBJ2-1, is DTGVSQNPRHKITKRGQNVTFRCDPISEHNRLYWYRQTLGQGPEFLTYFQNEAQLEKSRLLSDRFSAERPKGSFSTLEIQRTEQGDSAMYLCASSLFSGADNEQFFGPGTRLTVL.

With respect to this clonotype: The junction and the germline gene differ at one end; a read error may be behind it. The chain has TRBV4-2 and TRBJ1-1; a possible D gene is TRBD1 (5 bases). The CDR3 length is 14 residues. Germline-derived CDR1 and CDR2 are LGHNA and YNFKEQ. CDR3 in amino acids: CAISPGLWGSEAFF. The CDR3 DNA follows: TGTGCCATCAGCCCCGGGCTGTGGGGGTCTGAAGCTTTCTTT.